A selection of T cell receptor beta chains follows, all from one sample in a study of graft-versus-host responses after intestinal transplantation. These receptors' antigens are unknown. Assay used: immunoSEQ multiplex PCR; TCRdb lists only in-frame clones, some missing. The data show 85,000 to 100,000 clones, around 90% seen once. The specimen was unstimulated CD4+ T cells sorted from spleen or lymph node cells, collected before intestinal transplant. Receptors originate from a human donor who received an intestinal transplant. CDR3s include the opening cysteine and the closing phenylalanine or tryptophan. A D gene is named only where the DNA matches it firmly. Expanded clones are given a class, and other clones once, few, many or no size at all.

j_call: TRBJ2-4; clone_size: -; d_call: -; v_call: TRBV4-3; cdr3_aa: CASSQGLAKNIQYF; cdr3_nt: TGCGCCAGCAGCCAGGGGCTAGCCAAAAACATTCAGTACTTC
j_call: TRBJ1-2; clone_size: -; d_call: -; v_call: TRBV2; cdr3_aa: CASRREVNYGYTF; cdr3_nt: TGTGCCAGCAGGAGGGAGGTTAACTATGGCTACACCTTC
j_call: TRBJ2-7; clone_size: -; d_call: -; v_call: TRBV18; cdr3_aa: CASSRQLYEQYF; cdr3_nt: TGTGCCAGCTCACGTCAACTCTACGAGCAGTACTTC
j_call: TRBJ2-7; clone_size: -; d_call: TRBD1; v_call: TRBV5-6; cdr3_aa: CASSRGQFSSYEQYF; cdr3_nt: TGTGCCAGCAGCCGGGGACAGTTCAGCTCCTACGAGCAGTACTTC
j_call: TRBJ2-3; clone_size: -; d_call: TRBD2; v_call: TRBV5-1; cdr3_aa: CASSLRTSGGTDTQYF; cdr3_nt: TGCGCCAGCAGCTTGCGCACTAGCGGGGGCACAGATACGCAGTATTTT
j_call: TRBJ2-2; clone_size: -; d_call: TRBD2; v_call: TRBV4-2; cdr3_aa: CASSQDLVAGGTGELFF; cdr3_nt: TGTGCCAGCAGCCAAGATTTGGTAGCGGGAGGCACCGGGGAGCTGTTTTTT
j_call: TRBJ1-4; clone_size: -; d_call: TRBD1; v_call: TRBV5-1; cdr3_aa: CASSLAGTGANEKLFF; cdr3_nt: TGCGCCAGCAGCCTGGCCGGGACAGGGGCTAATGAAAAACTGTTTTTT
j_call: TRBJ1-6; clone_size: -; d_call: -; v_call: TRBV6-5; cdr3_aa: CASTNYNSPLHF; cdr3_nt: TGTGCCAGCACCAACTATAATTCACCCCTCCACTTT
j_call: TRBJ2-7; clone_size: -; d_call: -; v_call: TRBV28; cdr3_aa: CASSVRGYEQYF; cdr3_nt: TGTGCCAGCAGCGTTAGGGGCTACGAGCAGTACTTC
j_call: TRBJ1-5; clone_size: -; d_call: -; v_call: TRBV6-6; cdr3_aa: CASTPQGRSQPQHF; cdr3_nt: TGTGCCAGCACCCCTCAGGGGAGAAGTCAGCCCCAGCATTTT
j_call: TRBJ2-1; clone_size: -; d_call: -; v_call: TRBV18; cdr3_aa: CASSPGGGNNEQFF; cdr3_nt: TGTGCCAGCTCACCGGGAGGGGGGAACAATGAGCAGTTCTTC
j_call: TRBJ2-2; clone_size: -; d_call: TRBD1; v_call: TRBV7-2; cdr3_aa: CASSRTGGNSYTGELFF; cdr3_nt: TGTGCTTCATCGCGGACAGGAGGAAACTCTTACACCGGGGAGCTGTTTTTT
j_call: TRBJ1-5; clone_size: -; d_call: -; v_call: TRBV27; cdr3_aa: CASSLQGNQPQHF; cdr3_nt: TGTGCCAGCAGTTTACAGGGTAATCAGCCCCAGCATTTT
j_call: TRBJ1-1; clone_size: once; d_call: -; v_call: TRBV7-2; cdr3_aa: CASSRSQGTEAFF; cdr3_nt: TGTGCCAGCAGTCGTTCCCAGGGCACTGAAGCTTTCTTT
j_call: TRBJ2-2; clone_size: -; d_call: -; v_call: TRBV5-1; cdr3_aa: CASSPLSGGTGELFF; cdr3_nt: TGCGCCAGCAGCCCCTTGAGCGGAGGGACCGGGGAGCTGTTTTTT
j_call: TRBJ2-7; clone_size: -; d_call: -; v_call: TRBV30; cdr3_aa: CAWSVPGAVYEQYF; cdr3_nt: TGTGCCTGGAGTGTACCCGGCGCGGTCTACGAGCAGTACTTC
j_call: TRBJ1-1; clone_size: -; d_call: -; v_call: TRBV30; cdr3_aa: CAWSRGQRGVTEAFF; cdr3_nt: TGTGCCTGGAGTCGAGGACAGCGAGGCGTCACTGAAGCTTTCTTT
j_call: TRBJ2-3; clone_size: -; d_call: TRBD2; v_call: TRBV6-1; cdr3_aa: CASSEWSSGRALDTQYF; cdr3_nt: TGTGCCAGCAGTGAATGGTCTAGCGGGAGGGCCCTTGATACGCAGTATTTT
j_call: TRBJ1-2; clone_size: once; d_call: -; v_call: TRBV29-1; cdr3_aa: CSVEDRLRGINGYTF; cdr3_nt: TGCAGCGTTGAAGATAGACTTAGGGGGATTAATGGCTACACCTTC
j_call: TRBJ1-5; clone_size: -; d_call: TRBD1; v_call: TRBV19; cdr3_aa: CASREYRGVDQPQHF; cdr3_nt: TGTGCCAGTCGTGAGTACAGGGGAGTTGATCAGCCCCAGCATTTT
j_call: TRBJ1-1; clone_size: -; d_call: -; v_call: TRBV7-3; cdr3_aa: CASSLTGGLNTEAFF; cdr3_nt: TGTGCCAGCAGCTTAACGGGAGGACTGAACACTGAAGCTTTCTTT
j_call: TRBJ2-1; clone_size: -; d_call: -; v_call: TRBV7-2; cdr3_aa: CASSLGGRGRGFF; cdr3_nt: TGTGCCAGCAGCTTAGGGGGGCGCGGCCGGGGGTTCTTC
j_call: TRBJ2-5; clone_size: -; d_call: TRBD1; v_call: TRBV15; cdr3_aa: CATSRERTGWETQYF; cdr3_nt: TGTGCCACCAGCAGAGAGCGGACAGGGTGGGAGACCCAGTACTTC
j_call: TRBJ1-1; clone_size: -; d_call: -; v_call: TRBV19; cdr3_aa: CASSMGRGTEAFF; cdr3_nt: TGTGCCAGTAGTATGGGGAGGGGAACTGAAGCTTTCTTT
j_call: TRBJ2-3; clone_size: -; d_call: -; v_call: TRBV5-1; cdr3_aa: CASSTGTVTDTQYF; cdr3_nt: TGCGCCAGCAGCACCGGGACTGTCACAGATACGCAGTATTTT
j_call: TRBJ2-1; clone_size: -; d_call: -; v_call: TRBV6-6; cdr3_aa: CASKTGVGYNEQFF; cdr3_nt: TGTGCCAGCAAGACCGGGGTAGGGTACAATGAGCAGTTCTTC
j_call: TRBJ2-2; clone_size: -; d_call: TRBD1; v_call: TRBV7-2; cdr3_aa: CASSFNRGQGELFF; cdr3_nt: TGTGCCAGCAGCTTTAACAGGGGGCAGGGGGAGCTGTTTTTT
j_call: TRBJ1-1; clone_size: -; d_call: -; v_call: TRBV19; cdr3_aa: CASSIVAATEAFF; cdr3_nt: TGTGCCAGTAGTATAGTAGCGGCTACTGAAGCTTTCTTT
j_call: TRBJ2-5; clone_size: -; d_call: TRBD1; v_call: TRBV30; cdr3_aa: CAWNQGDRDWETQYF; cdr3_nt: TGTGCCTGGAATCAAGGCGACAGGGATTGGGAGACCCAGTACTTC
j_call: TRBJ2-7; clone_size: -; d_call: TRBD1; v_call: TRBV11-2; cdr3_aa: CASSLGVTGGSYEQYF; cdr3_nt: TGTGCCAGCAGCTTAGGCGTGACAGGGGGATCCTACGAGCAGTACTTC
j_call: TRBJ2-1; clone_size: -; d_call: TRBD2; v_call: TRBV6-5; cdr3_aa: CASRNSGVPNEQFF; cdr3_nt: TGTGCCAGCAGAAATAGCGGGGTCCCCAATGAGCAGTTCTTC
j_call: TRBJ1-2; clone_size: -; d_call: TRBD1; v_call: TRBV4-3; cdr3_aa: CASSQELAFGTGGTYGYTF; cdr3_nt: TGCGCCAGCAGCCAAGAGCTAGCTTTCGGGACAGGGGGCACCTATGGCTACACCTTC
j_call: TRBJ1-5; clone_size: -; d_call: -; v_call: TRBV29-1; cdr3_aa: CSVGRGSSNQPQHF; cdr3_nt: TGCAGCGTAGGCAGGGGATCTAGCAATCAGCCCCAGCATTTT
j_call: TRBJ2-5; clone_size: -; d_call: -; v_call: TRBV15; cdr3_aa: CATSRGGLGETQYF; cdr3_nt: TGTGCCACCAGCAGGGGGGGACTCGGGGAGACCCAGTACTTC
j_call: TRBJ2-7; clone_size: -; d_call: TRBD2; v_call: TRBV25-1; cdr3_aa: CASSDRTSGYEQYF; cdr3_nt: TGTGCCAGCAGTGACCGGACTAGCGGCTACGAGCAGTACTTC
j_call: TRBJ2-3; clone_size: -; d_call: -; v_call: TRBV19; cdr3_aa: CASSIQRYTDTQYF; cdr3_nt: TGTGCCAGTAGTATTCAGCGGTACACAGATACGCAGTATTTT
j_call: TRBJ1-3; clone_size: -; d_call: -; v_call: TRBV4-2; cdr3_aa: CASSRDSVISGNTIYF; cdr3_nt: TGTGCCAGCAGCCGAGATTCAGTCATCTCTGGAAACACCATATATTTT
j_call: TRBJ2-7; clone_size: -; d_call: -; v_call: TRBV6-1; cdr3_aa: CASSEALTYEQYF; cdr3_nt: TGTGCCAGCAGTGAGGCACTAACCTACGAGCAGTACTTC
j_call: TRBJ1-1; clone_size: -; d_call: -; v_call: TRBV7-9; cdr3_aa: CASSLVFDTEAFF; cdr3_nt: TGTGCCAGCAGCTTAGTTTTCGACACTGAAGCTTTCTTT
j_call: TRBJ1-6; clone_size: -; d_call: -; v_call: TRBV4-1; cdr3_aa: CASSLAGGDYNSPLHF; cdr3_nt: TGCGCCAGCAGCCTCGCGGGGGGCGACTATAATTCACCCCTCCACTTT
j_call: TRBJ1-2; clone_size: -; d_call: -; v_call: TRBV19; cdr3_aa: CASSIGRDETNYGYTF; cdr3_nt: TGTGCCAGTAGTATCGGGCGGGACGAAACTAACTATGGCTACACCTTC
j_call: TRBJ2-7; clone_size: -; d_call: TRBD1; v_call: TRBV4-2; cdr3_aa: CASSPQGAYEQYF; cdr3_nt: TGTGCCAGCAGCCCACAGGGGGCCTACGAGCAGTACTTC
j_call: TRBJ1-6; clone_size: few; d_call: TRBD1; v_call: TRBV10-3; cdr3_aa: CAISTGDSPLHF; cdr3_nt: TGTGCCATCAGTACAGGGGATTCACCCCTCCACTTT
j_call: TRBJ2-1; clone_size: -; d_call: TRBD2; v_call: TRBV25-1; cdr3_aa: CASSTRLAPSYNEQFF; cdr3_nt: TGTGCCAGCAGTACAAGACTAGCGCCCTCCTACAATGAGCAGTTCTTC
j_call: TRBJ1-2; clone_size: -; d_call: TRBD1; v_call: TRBV5-1; cdr3_aa: CASSSGQGSGYTF; cdr3_nt: TGCGCCAGCAGCTCTGGACAGGGAAGTGGCTACACCTTC
j_call: TRBJ2-5; clone_size: once; d_call: -; v_call: TRBV19; cdr3_aa: CASSIRGETQYF; cdr3_nt: TGTGCCAGTAGTATTAGAGGGGAGACCCAGTACTTC
j_call: TRBJ2-7; clone_size: -; d_call: TRBD2; v_call: TRBV11-2; cdr3_aa: CASSPTSGKGEQYF; cdr3_nt: TGTGCCAGCAGCCCCACTAGCGGGAAAGGCGAGCAGTACTTC
j_call: TRBJ1-5; clone_size: -; d_call: -; v_call: TRBV5-5; cdr3_aa: CASSVKRTDNQPQHF; cdr3_nt: TGTGCCAGCAGCGTAAAGAGGACAGACAATCAGCCCCAGCATTTT
j_call: TRBJ2-6; clone_size: -; d_call: -; v_call: TRBV5-8; cdr3_aa: CASSPGQLSGANVLTF; cdr3_nt: TGTGCCAGCAGCCCCGGACAGCTCTCTGGGGCCAACGTCCTGACTTTC
j_call: TRBJ2-7; clone_size: -; d_call: TRBD1; v_call: TRBV11-1; cdr3_aa: CASSLVGQALYEQYF; cdr3_nt: TGTGCCAGCAGCTTAGTAGGACAGGCGTTGTACGAGCAGTACTTC
j_call: TRBJ1-4; clone_size: few; d_call: -; v_call: TRBV5-1; cdr3_aa: CASSRSLSRGKLEEKLFF; cdr3_nt: TGCGCCAGCAGCCGCAGTCTCTCAAGGGGGAAGCTGGAGGAAAAACTGTTTTTT
j_call: TRBJ2-7; clone_size: -; d_call: TRBD2; v_call: TRBV9; cdr3_aa: CASSVGSRGGEQYF; cdr3_nt: TGTGCCAGCAGCGTAGGGTCTCGGGGGGGCGAGCAGTACTTC
j_call: TRBJ1-1; clone_size: -; d_call: TRBD1; v_call: TRBV7-2; cdr3_aa: CASSAEGGTGTRAFF; cdr3_nt: TGTGCCAGCAGCGCCGAGGGGGGGACAGGGACGAGAGCTTTCTTT
j_call: TRBJ2-1; clone_size: -; d_call: TRBD2; v_call: TRBV19; cdr3_aa: CASSIAGGGNNEQFF; cdr3_nt: TGTGCCAGTAGTATAGCGGGGGGGGGTAACAATGAGCAGTTCTTC